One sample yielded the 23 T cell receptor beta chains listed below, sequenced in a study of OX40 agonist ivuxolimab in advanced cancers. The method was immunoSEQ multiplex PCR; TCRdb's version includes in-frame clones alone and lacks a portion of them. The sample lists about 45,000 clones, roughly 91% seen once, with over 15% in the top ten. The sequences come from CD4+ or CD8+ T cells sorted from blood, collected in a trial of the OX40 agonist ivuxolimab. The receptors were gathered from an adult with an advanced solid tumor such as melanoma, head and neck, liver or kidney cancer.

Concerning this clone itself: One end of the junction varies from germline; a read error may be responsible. The CDR3 reads CASSLDGRGYNEQFF. The DNA of the CDR3 is TGTGCTAGCAGCTTAGACGGGAGGGGGTACAATGAGCAGTTCTTC. V is TRBV7-7 and J is TRBJ2-1; TRBD2 matches at 8 bases. Per the germline V gene, CDR1 is SSHAT and CDR2 is FNYEAQ (reference sequence). This CDR3 has 15 amino acids.

The CDR3 sequence is CASRSLAGSTGELFF. DNA of the CDR3: TGTGCCAGCAGGTCACTAGCGGGATCAACCGGGGAGCTGTTTTTT. V is TRBV28 and J is TRBJ2-2; 10 nucleotides align to TRBD2. The J segment lost 5 bases and the V segment lost 6 bases, leaving 6 bases of the junction unmatched. Germline V gene lookup returns CDR1 MDHEN and CDR2 SYDVKM. This CDR3 has 15 residues.

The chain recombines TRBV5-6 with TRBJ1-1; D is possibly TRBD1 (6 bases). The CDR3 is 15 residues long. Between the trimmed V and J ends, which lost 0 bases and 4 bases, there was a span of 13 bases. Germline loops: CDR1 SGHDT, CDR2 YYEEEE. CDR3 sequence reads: CASSLGTDWATEAFF. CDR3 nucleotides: TGTGCCAGCAGCTTGGGGACAGACTGGGCCACTGAAGCTTTCTTT.

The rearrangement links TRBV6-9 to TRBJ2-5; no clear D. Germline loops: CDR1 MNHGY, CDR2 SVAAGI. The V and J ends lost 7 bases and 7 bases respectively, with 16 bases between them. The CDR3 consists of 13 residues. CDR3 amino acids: CASNPLRRWTQYF. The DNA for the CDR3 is TGTGCCAGCAACCCTCTCCGACGATGGACCCAGTACTTC.

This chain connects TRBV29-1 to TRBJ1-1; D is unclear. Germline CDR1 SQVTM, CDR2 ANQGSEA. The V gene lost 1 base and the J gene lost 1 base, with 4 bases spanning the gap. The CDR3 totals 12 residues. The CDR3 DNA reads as TGCAGCGTTGAAGGACAGAACACTGAAGCTTTCTTT. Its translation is CSVEGQNTEAFF.

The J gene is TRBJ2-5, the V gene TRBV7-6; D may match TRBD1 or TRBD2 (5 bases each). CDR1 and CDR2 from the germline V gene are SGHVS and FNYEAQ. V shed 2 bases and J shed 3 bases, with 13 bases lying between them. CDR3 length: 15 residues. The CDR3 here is CASSLSAGTEETQYF. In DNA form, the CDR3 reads TGTGCCAGCAGCTTATCTGCAGGGACGGAAGAGACCCAGTACTTC.

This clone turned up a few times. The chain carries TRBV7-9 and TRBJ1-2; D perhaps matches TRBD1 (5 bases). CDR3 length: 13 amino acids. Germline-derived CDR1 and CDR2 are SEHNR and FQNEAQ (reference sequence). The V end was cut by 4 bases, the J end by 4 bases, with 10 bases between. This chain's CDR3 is CASSSGAGYGYTF. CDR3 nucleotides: TGTGCCAGCAGCTCTGGGGCTGGCTATGGCTACACCTTC.

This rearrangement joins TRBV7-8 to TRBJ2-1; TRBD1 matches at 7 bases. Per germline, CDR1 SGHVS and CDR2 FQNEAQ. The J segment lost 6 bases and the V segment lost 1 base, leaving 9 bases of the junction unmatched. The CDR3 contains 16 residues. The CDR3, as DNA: TGTGCCAGCAGCTTAGAGCGAAGACAGGGATTCAATGAGCAGTTCTTC. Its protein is CASSLERRQGFNEQFF.

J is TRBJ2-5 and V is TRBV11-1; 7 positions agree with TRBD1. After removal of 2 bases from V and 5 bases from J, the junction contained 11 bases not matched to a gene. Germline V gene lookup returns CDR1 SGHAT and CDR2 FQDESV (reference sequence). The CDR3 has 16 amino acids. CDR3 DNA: TGTGCCAGCAGCTTATCGGGGACAGCCCTGGGGGAGACCCAGTACTTC. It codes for CASSLSGTALGETQYF.

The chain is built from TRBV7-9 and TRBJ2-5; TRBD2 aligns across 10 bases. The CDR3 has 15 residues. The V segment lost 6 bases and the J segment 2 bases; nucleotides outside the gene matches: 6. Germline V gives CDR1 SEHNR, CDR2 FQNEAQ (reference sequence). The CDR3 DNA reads TGTGCCAGCAGTTCCAAGCGGGGGGGACAAGAGACCCAGTACTTC. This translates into CASSSKRGGQETQYF.

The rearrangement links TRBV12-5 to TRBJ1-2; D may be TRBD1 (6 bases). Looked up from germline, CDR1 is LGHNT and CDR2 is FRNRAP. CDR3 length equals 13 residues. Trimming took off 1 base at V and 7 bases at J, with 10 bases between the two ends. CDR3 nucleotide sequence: TGTGCTAGTGGTTTGGGGGGGCGCCCTGGCTACACCTTC. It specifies CASGLGGRPGYTF.

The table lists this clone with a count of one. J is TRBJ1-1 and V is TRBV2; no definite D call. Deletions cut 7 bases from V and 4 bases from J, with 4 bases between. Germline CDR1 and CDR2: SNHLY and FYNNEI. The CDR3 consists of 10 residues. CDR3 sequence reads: CASTGTEAFF. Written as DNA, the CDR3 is TGTGCCAGCACCGGCACTGAAGCTTTCTTT.

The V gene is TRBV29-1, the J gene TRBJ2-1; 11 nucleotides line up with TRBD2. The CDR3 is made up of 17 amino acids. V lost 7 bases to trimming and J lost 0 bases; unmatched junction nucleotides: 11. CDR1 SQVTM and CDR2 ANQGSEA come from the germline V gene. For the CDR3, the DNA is TGCAGCGCCAATAGCGGGGGGGAAAGGAGCTCCTACAATGAGCAGTTCTTC. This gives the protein CSANSGGERSSYNEQFF.

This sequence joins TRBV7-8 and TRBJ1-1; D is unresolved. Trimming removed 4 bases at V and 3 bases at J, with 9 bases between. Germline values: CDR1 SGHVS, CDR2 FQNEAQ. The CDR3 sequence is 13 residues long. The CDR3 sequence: CASSYEVDTEAFF. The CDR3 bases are TGTGCCAGCAGCTACGAGGTGGACACTGAAGCTTTCTTT. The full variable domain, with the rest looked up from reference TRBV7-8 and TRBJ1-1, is GAGVSQSPRYKVAKRGQDVALRCDPISGHVSLFWYQQALGQGPEFLTYFQNEAQLDKSGLPSDRFFAERPEGSVSTLKIQRTQQEDSAVYLCASSYEVDTEAFFGQGTRLTVV.

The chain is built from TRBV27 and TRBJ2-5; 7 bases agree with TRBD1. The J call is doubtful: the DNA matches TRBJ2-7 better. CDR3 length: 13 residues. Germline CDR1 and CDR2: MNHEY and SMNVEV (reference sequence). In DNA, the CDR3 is TGTGCCAGCAGTGGGACAGCCTCGGGCGAGCAGTACTTC. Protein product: CASSGTASGEQYF.

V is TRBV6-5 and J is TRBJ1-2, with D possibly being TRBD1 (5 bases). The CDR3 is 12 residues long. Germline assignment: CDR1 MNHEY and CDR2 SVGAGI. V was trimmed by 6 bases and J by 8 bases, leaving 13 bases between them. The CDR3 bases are TGTGCCAGCAGCCCCGGGGCCCGGGGCTACACCTTC. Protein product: CASSPGARGYTF.

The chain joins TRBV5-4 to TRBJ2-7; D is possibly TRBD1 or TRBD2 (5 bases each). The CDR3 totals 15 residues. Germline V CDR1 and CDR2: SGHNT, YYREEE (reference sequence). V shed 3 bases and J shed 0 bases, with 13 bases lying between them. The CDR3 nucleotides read TGTGCCAGCAGCTCCGTGGGACGTAGCTCCTACGAGCAGTACTTC. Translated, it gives CASSSVGRSSYEQYF.

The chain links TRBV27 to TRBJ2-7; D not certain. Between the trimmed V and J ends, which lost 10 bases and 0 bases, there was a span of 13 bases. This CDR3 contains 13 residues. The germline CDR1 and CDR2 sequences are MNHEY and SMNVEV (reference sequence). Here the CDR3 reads CATATGFSYEQYF. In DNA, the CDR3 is TGTGCCACCGCAACCGGGTTCTCCTACGAGCAGTACTTC.

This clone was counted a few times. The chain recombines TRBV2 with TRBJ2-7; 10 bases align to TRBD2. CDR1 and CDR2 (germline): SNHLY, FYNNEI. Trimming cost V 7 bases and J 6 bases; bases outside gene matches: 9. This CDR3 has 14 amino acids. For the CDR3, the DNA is TGTGCCAGCAACCCTTTGGTAGCGGGAGGCGAGCAGTACTTC. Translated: CASNPLVAGGEQYF.

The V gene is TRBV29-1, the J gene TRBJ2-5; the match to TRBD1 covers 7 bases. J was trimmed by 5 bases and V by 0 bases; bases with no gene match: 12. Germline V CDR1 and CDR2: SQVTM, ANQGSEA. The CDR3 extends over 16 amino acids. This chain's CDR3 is CSVEDLRGQVVETQYF. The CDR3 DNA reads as TGCAGCGTTGAAGATCTTAGGGGGCAGGTAGTCGAGACCCAGTACTTC. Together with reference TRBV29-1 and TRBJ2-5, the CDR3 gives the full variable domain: SAVISQKPSRDICQRGTSLTIQCQVDSQVTMMFWYRQQPGQSLTLIATANQGSEATYESGFVIDKFPISRPNLTFSTLTVSNMSPEDSSIYLCSVEDLRGQVVETQYFGPGTRLLVL.

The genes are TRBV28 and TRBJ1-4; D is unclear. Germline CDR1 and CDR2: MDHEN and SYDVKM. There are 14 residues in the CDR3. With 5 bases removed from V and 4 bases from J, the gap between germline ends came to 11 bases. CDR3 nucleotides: TGTGCCAGCAGTCGACTTGGGAATAATGAAAAACTGTTTTTT. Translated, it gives CASSRLGNNEKLFF.

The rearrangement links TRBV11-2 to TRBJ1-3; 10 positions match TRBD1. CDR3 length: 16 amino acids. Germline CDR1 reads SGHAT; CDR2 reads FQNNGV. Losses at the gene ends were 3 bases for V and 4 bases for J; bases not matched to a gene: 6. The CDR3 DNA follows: TGTGCCAGCAGCTTTGATCCGGGACAGGGGGGAAACACCATATATTTT. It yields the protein CASSFDPGQGGNTIYF.

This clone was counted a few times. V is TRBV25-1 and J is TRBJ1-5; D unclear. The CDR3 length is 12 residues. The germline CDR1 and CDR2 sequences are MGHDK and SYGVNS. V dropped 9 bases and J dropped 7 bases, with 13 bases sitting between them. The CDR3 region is CARRSGRQPQHF. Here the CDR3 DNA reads TGTGCCAGACGATCCGGGCGACAGCCCCAGCATTTT.